Each of the 21 T cell receptor beta chains below was sequenced from the same sample in a study of CD8 T cells in Susac syndrome (dated by TCRdb to between 2017 and 2020). The library was generated by the immunoSEQ multiplex PCR assay. RNA was extracted with the RNeasy kit and about 0.45 to 1 ug was reverse transcribed using random hexamers. TCRdb cleaned the public reads at Q25 with fastp, built clones with MiXCR and kept in-frame beta chains. Rows with one shared CDR3 protein collapse into an entry with the most common genes and DNA. The sample yields under 200,000 distinct CDR3 sequences; 90% to 95% were counted once. The top ten constitute around 0.11% of the sample. The sequenced sample was CD4+ T cells from PBMCs. Receptors originate from a human donor with Susac syndrome.

The chain employs TRBV30 and TRBJ2-5, with D tentatively TRBD1 (5 bases). The length of the CDR3 is 11 residues. V lost 0 bases and J lost 14, with 13 bases in between. The germline V gene encodes CDR1 GTSNPN and CDR2 SVGIG (reference sequence). For the CDR3, the DNA is TGTGCCTGGAGTGTACAGGCGTCTACCTACTTC. This gives the protein CAWSVQASTYF.

The gene calls are TRBV10-3 and TRBJ2-7; 8 nucleotides match TRBD1. V shed 0 bases, J shed 5 bases, and the junction held 6 bases outside the gene matches. Germline loops: CDR1 ENHRY, CDR2 SYGVKD. The CDR3 totals 15 residues. The CDR3 region has the DNA TGTGCCATCAGTGAGTCAGGACAGGGAGTCCACGAGCAGTACTTC. This encodes CAISESGQGVHEQYF.

The V call is TRBV9, the J call TRBJ2-2; D uncertain. Germline CDR1 reads SGDLS; CDR2 reads YYNGEE. CDR3 length equals 15 residues. Trimming stripped 0 bases from V and 1 base from J, with 7 bases between. The CDR3 region has the DNA TGTGCCAGCAGCGTAGTTGGCGGGAACACCGGGGAGCTGTTTTTT. Its translation: CASSVVGGNTGELFF.

Only a few counts were recorded for this clonotype. This chain uses TRBV28 with TRBJ2-2, with D unresolved. Looked up from germline, CDR1 is MDHEN and CDR2 is SYDVKM. The CDR3 runs to 16 residues. Trimming left V 2 bases short and J 0 bases short, with 10 bases between. CDR3 sequence reads: CASSLVGTSNTGELFF. In DNA, the CDR3 is TGTGCCAGCAGTTTAGTGGGTACATCGAACACCGGGGAGCTGTTTTTT.

This clonotype was recorded a few times. The chain is built from TRBV12-3 or TRBV12-4 and TRBJ2-1; the D is unclear. V lost 3 bases and J 4 bases, leaving 7 bases between the germline ends. The CDR3 sequence is 13 residues long. The CDR3 protein is CASSLGLYNEQFF. The DNA for the CDR3 is TGTGCCAGCAGTTTGGGTCTGTACAATGAGCAGTTCTTC.

This chain joins TRBV25-1 and TRBJ1-6; no firm D call. CDR1 MGHDK and CDR2 SYGVNS come from the germline V gene. The V gene lost 5 bases and the J gene lost 1 base, with 12 bases spanning the gap. This CDR3 is 16 amino acids long. CDR3 protein: CASSTGVGSYNSPLHF. DNA of the CDR3: TGTGCCAGCAGTACTGGGGTGGGATCCTATAATTCACCCCTCCACTTT.

The CDR3 DNA follows: TGCGCCAGCAGTGATTCGAGGGCCGGCGAGCAGTACTTC. Encoded protein: CASSDSRAGEQYF. The chain employs TRBV10-2 and TRBJ2-7, with D perhaps TRBD2 (5 bases). Trimming took off 3 bases at V and 6 bases at J, with 12 bases between the two ends. Germline assignment: CDR1 WSHSY and CDR2 SAAADI. This CDR3 contains 13 residues.

The rearrangement links TRBV29-1 to TRBJ2-5, with D hard to call. Germline CDR1 is SQVTM and CDR2 is ANQGSEA. The CDR3 extends over 12 amino acids. Trimming cost V 3 bases and J 5 bases, with 10 bases left between them. CDR3 DNA: TGCAGCGTTGACATGGCATCGGAGACCCAGTACTTC. Amino acid sequence: CSVDMASETQYF. Full variable domain (remainder filled in from reference TRBV29-1 and TRBJ2-5): SAVISQKPSRDICQRGTSLTIQCQVDSQVTMMFWYRQQPGQSLTLIATANQGSEATYESGFVIDKFPISRPNLTFSTLTVSNMSPEDSSIYLCSVDMASETQYFGPGTRLLVL.

This chain uses TRBV7-9 with TRBJ1-5, with a weak D call TRBD1 (5 bases). Trimming pared 4 bases from V and 7 bases from J, leaving 14 bases between. The germline V gene has CDR1 SEHNR and CDR2 FQNEAQ (reference sequence). CDR3 length equals 14 residues. The CDR3 loop reads CASSSSGWKQPQHF. CDR3 nucleotide sequence: TGTGCCAGCAGCTCCTCAGGGTGGAAGCAGCCCCAGCATTTT. Supplemented by reference TRBV7-9 and TRBJ1-5, the full variable domain reads DTGVSQNPRHKITKRGQNVTFRCDPISEHNRLYWYRQTLGQGPEFLTYFQNEAQLEKSRLLSDRFSAERPKGSFSTLEIQRTEQGDSAMYLCASSSSGWKQPQHFGDGTRLSIL.

The J gene is TRBJ2-7, the V gene TRBV18, with D possibly being TRBD1 (5 bases). The CDR3 loop spans 13 amino acids. V was clipped by 2 bases and J by 5 bases, with 10 bases between them. Germline V gives CDR1 KGHSH, CDR2 LQKENI. The CDR3 DNA reads TGTGCCAGCTCACCAGGACAAATTAACGAGCAGTACTTC. As protein: CASSPGQINEQYF.

The J gene is TRBJ2-1, the V gene TRBV7-2, with TRBD2 matching over 11 bases. V trimming: 4 bases; J trimming: 4 bases; junction bases outside the gene matches: 0. Germline V gene data show CDR1 as SGHTA and CDR2 as FQGNSA. CDR3 size: 14 residues. The CDR3 sequence is CASSWTSGYNEQFF. The CDR3 DNA follows: TGTGCCAGCAGCTGGACTAGCGGGTACAATGAGCAGTTCTTC. The full variable domain, rest sourced from reference TRBV7-2 and TRBJ2-1, is GAGVSQSPSNKVTEKGKDVELRCDPISGHTALYWYRQSLGQGLEFLIYFQGNSAPDKSGLPSDRFSAERTGGSVSTLTIQRTQQEDSAVYLCASSWTSGYNEQFFGPGTRLTVL.

The DNA for the CDR3 is TGCAGCGTTGAGCCGGGCACAGGGCTAAGTGGCAATTCACCCCTCCACTTT. This gives the protein CSVEPGTGLSGNSPLHF. The chain carries TRBV29-1 and TRBJ1-6; maybe TRBD1 (6 bases). Per the germline V gene, CDR1 is SQVTM and CDR2 is ANQGSEA. The germline V and J ends were trimmed by 3 bases and 7 bases, with 22 bases remaining between them. This CDR3 region has 17 residues.

The chain links TRBV7-8 to TRBJ2-2; possible D gene TRBD1, 7 bases. The CDR3 sequence is 16 residues long. The germline V and J ends were trimmed by 5 bases and 1 base, with 14 bases remaining between them. CDR1 is SGHVS, CDR2 FQNEAQ, per germline. The CDR3 region is CASSRQGLQNTGELFF. The DNA of the CDR3 is TGTGCCAGCAGCCGACAGGGACTTCAGAACACCGGGGAGCTGTTTTTT.

The chain has TRBV6-2 or TRBV6-3 and TRBJ1-1, with D maybe TRBD1 (5 bases). Germline V gene lookup returns CDR1 MNHEY and CDR2 SVGEGT. The V end lost 0 bases, the J end lost 11 bases, and 13 bases lay between the germline ends. The CDR3 has 13 amino acids. The CDR3 reads CASSYSGPAGAFF. Here the CDR3 DNA reads TGTGCCAGCAGTTACTCTGGCCCGGCAGGGGCTTTCTTT.

This clonotype was seen just once. The V and J genes are TRBV6-5 and TRBJ1-2; 8 bases agree with TRBD1. V dropped 4 bases and J dropped 3; count of bases not matched to a gene: 4. Looked up from germline, CDR1 is MNHEY and CDR2 is SVGAGI. CDR3 length: 14 residues. CDR3 sequence: CASSSGGVDYGYTF. The CDR3 DNA is TGTGCCAGCAGTTCAGGGGGCGTAGACTATGGCTACACCTTC.

This chain uses TRBV15 with TRBJ1-6; possibly TRBD1 for D (6 bases). The CDR3 sequence is 13 residues long. Germline V gives CDR1 LNHNV, CDR2 YYDKDF (reference sequence). V lost 6 bases to trimming and J lost 7 bases, with 10 bases between them. The DNA for the CDR3 is TGTGCCACCAGACAGGGATTGAATTCACCCCTCCACTTT. Translated: CATRQGLNSPLHF.

J is TRBJ2-1 and V is TRBV29-1; 12 bases align to TRBD2. The trim removed 7 bases at V and 10 bases at J, leaving 11 bases unmatched. The CDR3 covers 14 residues. In germline, CDR1 is SQVTM, CDR2 ANQGSEA. Written as DNA, the CDR3 is TGCAGCGGGACGTCTAGCGGGGGGGCTGTGGAGCAGTTCTTC. It translates to CSGTSSGGAVEQFF.

The J gene is TRBJ2-1, the V gene TRBV7-2; 11 bases are shared with TRBD2. Germline V gives CDR1 SGHTA, CDR2 FQGNSA. V gave up 5 bases and J gave up 2 bases; unmatched junction bases: 2. CDR3 length equals 15 residues. The CDR3 region has the DNA TGTGCCAGCAGCCCACTAGCGGGGGCCTACAATGAGCAGTTCTTC. This translates into CASSPLAGAYNEQFF.

This rearrangement joins TRBV6-4 to TRBJ2-1; 9 bases are a match to TRBD1. Trimming removed 4 bases from V and 7 bases from J; junction bases left unmatched: 8. Germline CDR1 MRHNA, CDR2 SNTAGT. The CDR3 is made up of 15 amino acids. As DNA, the CDR3 is TGTGCCAGCAGTGGATCCGGGACAGGGAAGAATGAGCAGTTCTTC. It is translated as CASSGSGTGKNEQFF.

The V call is TRBV29-1, the J call TRBJ1-1, with D possibly being TRBD1 (5 bases). The CDR3 has 12 amino acids. The germline V gene encodes CDR1 SQVTM and CDR2 ANQGSEA. The V end was cut by 4 bases, the J end by 3 bases, with 9 bases between. The CDR3 coding sequence is TGCAGCGTTGGGGGGGGTGACACTGAAGCTTTCTTT. Amino acid sequence: CSVGGGDTEAFF.

This chain joins TRBV29-1 and TRBJ2-5; the match to TRBD1 covers 11 bases. J was trimmed by 5 bases and V by 8 bases; bases with no gene match: 13. The CDR3 consists of 15 residues. Looked up from germline, CDR1 is SQVTM and CDR2 is ANQGSEA. CDR3 loop: CSTKAGTGGLETQYF. CDR3 bases: TGCAGCACCAAGGCCGGGACAGGGGGTTTGGAGACCCAGTACTTC.